These 11 T cell receptor beta chains were sequenced from one sample in a study of CXCR3-negative and CXCR3-positive naive CD8 T cells. The authors prepared UMI-labeled TRB cDNA libraries by 5' RACE. TCRdb re-called the 5' RACE reads and catalogs CDR3 proteins one per entry, DNA excluded. This table lists 100,000 to 150,000 distinct CDR3 sequences. Sequencing was done on a sample of naive CXCR3- CD8+ T cells from blood. Sample subset: CD45RO-CCR7+CD27+CD95- naive CD8+ T cells lacking CXCR3 (TNR3-). The source is a human donor in good health. Some clones in this sample may be carry-over from other donors' samples.

The V gene is TRBV7-9, the J gene TRBJ2-7; TCRdb outputs TRBD1, but without DNA this stays unchecked. This CDR3 is 15 amino acids long. Germline lookup yields CDR1 SEHNR and CDR2 FQNEAQ (reference sequence). CDR3 sequence: CASSLGLSWGLEQYF.

V usage is TRBV19 and J usage is TRBJ2-7; checking the TCRdb D call of TRBD2 is not possible without DNA. CDR3 length: 12 amino acids. Germline CDR1 reads LNHDA; CDR2 reads SQIVND (reference sequence). CDR3 sequence: CASSMGLGEQYF.

V gene TRBV6-2 or TRBV6-3 combines with J gene TRBJ2-7; TCRdb picks TRBD1, but there is no DNA to check that call. CDR3 length: 17 residues. Germline V gene lookup returns CDR1 MNHEY and CDR2 SVGEGT. Here the CDR3 reads CASSSWGQSVGGYEQYF.

The rearrangement joins TRBV5-1 to TRBJ2-7; absent DNA, TCRdb's TRBD1 call cannot be checked. CDR1 SGHRS and CDR2 YFSETQ come from the germline V gene. The CDR3 runs 18 residues. The CDR3 here is CASSPRTKPGQGPYEQYF.

V gene TRBV7-2 combines with J gene TRBJ2-7; TCRdb's D call, TRBD1, is unchecked because there is no DNA. Germline lookup yields CDR1 SGHTA and CDR2 FQGNSA. The length of the CDR3 is 15 residues. The CDR3 is CASTPKTAVFYEQYF. The full variable domain, with the rest looked up from reference TRBV7-2 and TRBJ2-7, is GAGVSQSPSNKVTEKGKDVELRCDPISGHTALYWYRQSLGQGLEFLIYFQGNSAPDKSGLPSDRFSAERTGGSVSTLTIQRTQQEDSAVYLCASTPKTAVFYEQYFGPGTRLTVT.

The chain is built from TRBV28 and TRBJ1-5; TCRdb's D gene call, TRBD1, goes unchecked for lack of DNA. This CDR3 spans 16 amino acids. Germline V gene sequence: CDR1 MDHEN, CDR2 SYDVKM. The CDR3 reads CASSLSGQGVNQPQHF.

J is TRBJ1-1 and V is TRBV4-1; lacking DNA, the TRBD1 call made by TCRdb goes unchecked. This CDR3 region has 15 residues. The V gene's germline CDR1 is MGHRA and CDR2 YSYEKL. The chain's CDR3 is CASSHGTGVNTEAFF.

V is TRBV28 and J is TRBJ2-7. The CDR3 has 12 residues. Per germline, CDR1 MDHEN and CDR2 SYDVKM. The CDR3 loop reads CASKSNSYEQYF.

The V call is TRBV7-9, the J call TRBJ2-7; TCRdb lists TRBD2, though no DNA is available to test this call. The CDR3 consists of 15 residues. Germline V gene data show CDR1 as SEHNR and CDR2 as FQNEAQ (reference sequence). CDR3 region: CASSHPRTSTYEQYF. Variable domain in full (rest from reference TRBV7-9 and TRBJ2-7): DTGVSQNPRHKITKRGQNVTFRCDPISEHNRLYWYRQTLGQGPEFLTYFQNEAQLEKSRLLSDRFSAERPKGSFSTLEIQRTEQGDSAMYLCASSHPRTSTYEQYFGPGTRLTVT.

This chain joins TRBV11-2 and TRBJ2-1; TCRdb's assignment of TRBD1 cannot be checked, as there is no DNA. This CDR3 spans 17 amino acids. Germline V lookup: CDR1 SGHAT, CDR2 FQNNGV. This chain's CDR3 is CASSFPGTGSPYNEQFF.

The V call is TRBV11-3, the J call TRBJ2-3; checking the TCRdb D call of TRBD1 is not possible without DNA. Germline V CDR1 and CDR2: SGHNT, YENEEA. The CDR3 loop spans 15 amino acids. This CDR3 reads CASSPDPSSYEAQYF.